This T cell receptor beta chain was sequenced for a study of cytomegalovirus exposure and HLA in healthy donors. Study findings and constraints: The classifier reportedly diagnosed cytomegalovirus status with high sensitivity and specificity. Specific recognition of CMV antigens was confirmed in vitro for a few chains (all CMV-associated). TCR beta chain V- and J-gene trimming was linked, in a later analysis, to a missense variant in DCLRE1C. Serostatus for CMV was the only available immune exposure information.

Germline V gene lookup returns CDR1 PRHDT and CDR2 FYEKMQ (reference sequence). The trim removed 5 bases at V and 3 bases at J, leaving 9 bases unmatched. CDR3 size: 15 residues. The PCR made use of 60 Vbeta and 13 Jbeta primers. Sequencing was performed with immunoSEQ multiplex PCR; in TCRdb, only in-frame clones are kept and a portion is missing. This table holds some 140,000 clones, more than 60% found once. As for this clone: Antigen unknown.

Sequencing was performed on PBMCs. The TCR was taken from a woman aged 18-29 years in good health and CMV-seronegative. The V and J genes are TRBV13 and TRBJ1-1; 7 bases align to TRBD1. In DNA form, the CDR3 reads TGTGCCAGCAGCGCATCCGGGACAGCTGACACTGAAGCTTTCTTT. Its translation: CASSASGTADTEAFF.